This T cell receptor beta chain was captured by sequencing in a study of regulatory T cells in long-lasting Graves disease. Study results and limitations: Few sampled subjects may have lowered accuracy.

Researchers made TCR beta libraries by using iRepertoire HTBI primers and running Arm-PCR on CDR3 regions. As handled by the study authors: Identification of gene segments yielded around 63 TRBV and 14 to 15 TRBJ across samples. TCRdb ran MiXCR on the multiplex PCR reads and lists one entry per CDR3 protein. The V and J calls here are based on TCRdb, not the publication. The sample has 200,000 to 300,000 distinct CDR3 sequences, roughly 21% seen once. The time point denotes: newly diagnosed GD, antithyroid drugs for less than 3 months. PBMC RNA served as the TCR library source. The germline CDR1 and CDR2 sequences are SEHNR and FQNEAQ (reference sequence). The length of the CDR3 is 14 residues. V lost 0 bases, J lost 5 bases, and 1 base stayed unmatched. This clonotype was detected only a few times. Its antigen remains unknown.

The chain uses TRBV7-9 and TRBJ1-3; 7 nucleotides align to TRBD1. The receptor comes from a female donor with Graves disease. This material consisted of peripheral blood mononuclear cells (PBMCs), taken at new diagnosis, from a patient treated with antithyroid drugs. The CDR3 region has the DNA TGTGCCAGCAGCTTAGCGGGACAGAGAAACACCATATATTTT. It encodes CASSLAGQRNTIYF.